A single sample gave rise to the 20 T cell receptor beta chains below, sequenced in a study of cytomegalovirus exposure and HLA in healthy donors. PCR was performed using 60 Vbeta and 13 Jbeta primers. TCRdb keeps only in-frame clones here, not all; method: immunoSEQ multiplex PCR. This table holds 72,000 or so clones, less than 70% found once. The sample comprised PBMCs. The source of these receptors is a woman between 50 and 59 years old in good health and CMV-seronegative.

The genes are TRBV18 and TRBJ1-3; 7 positions match TRBD1. With 4 bases clipped from V and 4 bases from J, the junction kept 4 bases outside the gene matches. CDR1 is KGHSH, CDR2 LQKENI, per germline. The CDR3 totals 14 residues. The CDR3 region has the DNA TGTGCCAGCTCACGACAGGGTGACGGAAACACCATATATTTT. Its translation: CASSRQGDGNTIYF.

The rearrangement uses TRBV15 and TRBJ2-3, with D hard to call. CDR3 size: 13 residues. The germline CDR1 and CDR2 sequences are LNHNV and YYDKDF (reference sequence). Trimming removed 5 bases from V and 1 base from J, with 7 bases in between. CDR3 bases: TGTGCCACCAGCCTCTTCGGCACAGATACGCAGTATTTT. This translates into CATSLFGTDTQYF.

This clone turned up a few times. The chain links TRBV5-1 to TRBJ2-5, with D possibly being TRBD1 (6 bases). Trimming cost V 2 bases and J 0 bases, with 8 bases left between them. Germline CDR1 and CDR2: SGHRS and YFSETQ. This CDR3 region has 14 residues. CDR3 coding DNA: TGCGCCAGCAGCTTACAGGGTTACCAAGAGACCCAGTACTTC. Translation: CASSLQGYQETQYF.

This rearrangement joins TRBV10-1 to TRBJ1-1; tentative D call: TRBD1 (5 bases). The CDR3 sequence is 16 residues long. CDR1 and CDR2 (germline): WNHNN, SYGVQD (reference sequence). Trimming shortened V by 4 bases and J by 4 bases, and 19 bases separated the two germline ends. The CDR3 sequence: CASSATGGVPTTEAFF. CDR3 sequence (DNA): TGCGCCAGCAGTGCCACAGGCGGGGTGCCCACCACTGAAGCTTTCTTT.

This clone was recorded a few times. The same CDR3 also results from other DNA sequences found in this sample. J is TRBJ2-6 and V is TRBV5-1; tentatively, D is TRBD1 (6 bases). CDR3 size: 14 residues. Germline loops: CDR1 SGHRS, CDR2 YFSETQ. Trimming took off 5 bases at V and 0 bases at J, with 6 bases between the two ends. The CDR3 region is CASRDSSGANVLTF. The CDR3 nucleotides are TGCGCCAGCAGGGACAGCTCTGGGGCCAACGTCCTGACTTTC.

The chain links TRBV5-1 to TRBJ1-1; D is possibly TRBD1 (6 bases). Trimming took 4 bases from V and 1 from J, leaving 17 bases between them. CDR3 length: 16 amino acids. CDR1 and CDR2 (germline): SGHRS, YFSETQ. CDR3 loop: CASSPNPTGSNTEAFF. The CDR3 DNA reads TGCGCCAGCAGCCCCAACCCGACAGGATCGAACACTGAAGCTTTCTTT.

The chain employs TRBV27 and TRBJ2-6; no clear D. CDR3 size: 14 residues. V lost 4 bases and J lost 0, with 4 bases in between. CDR1 and CDR2 (germline): MNHEY, SMNVEV (reference sequence). CDR3 in DNA: TGTGCCAGCAGTTCCGGCTCTGGGGCCAACGTCCTGACTTTC. It is translated as CASSSGSGANVLTF.

This clone was recorded only once. V usage is TRBV7-3 and J usage is TRBJ2-2; D is unresolved. CDR1 is SGHTA and CDR2 is FQGTGA in the germline V gene. Trimming removed 1 base at V and 6 bases at J, with 9 bases between. The CDR3 length is 14 residues. The CDR3 DNA sequence: TGTGCCAGCAGCTTAAGGGCAGGTCCCGGGGAGCTGTTTTTT. It is translated as CASSLRAGPGELFF.

The chain recombines TRBV15 with TRBJ2-5, with TRBD1 matching 7 bases. V gave up 1 base and J gave up 1 base; unmatched junction bases: 3. The germline V gene encodes CDR1 LNHNV and CDR2 YYDKDF (reference sequence). The CDR3 has 15 residues. The CDR3 coding sequence is TGTGCCACCAGCAGAGGGGCAGGGGGCCAAGAGACCCAGTACTTC. Encoded protein: CATSRGAGGQETQYF.

The V and J genes are TRBV9 and TRBJ2-4; D ambiguous. The V and J ends lost 1 base and 0 bases respectively, with 17 bases between them. The CDR3 is 18 residues long. Per germline, CDR1 SGDLS and CDR2 YYNGEE. The DNA for the CDR3 is TGTGCCAGCAGCGTATCTTTGTCCGTTCTTTTAGCCAAAAACATTCAGTACTTC. Amino acids: CASSVSLSVLLAKNIQYF. Using reference TRBV9 and TRBJ2-4 for the parts outside the CDR3, the full variable domain is DSGVTQTPKHLITATGQRVTLRCSPRSGDLSVYWYQQSLDQGLQFLIQYYNGEERAKGNILERFSAQQFPDLHSELNLSSLELGDSALYFCASSVSLSVLLAKNIQYFGAGTRLSVL.

In the case of this clone: Relative to the germline gene, one junction end is altered; a read error may explain this. The V and J genes are TRBV4-2 and TRBJ2-3, with TRBD2 as a possible D gene (6 bases). In germline, CDR1 is LGHNA, CDR2 YNFKEQ. The CDR3 runs to 18 residues. CDR3 in DNA: TGTGCCACCAGCCAAGTTCTGGCTAGCGTTTGGGACACAGATACGCAGTATTTT. The encoded protein is CATSQVLASVWDTDTQYF.

This clone showed up just a few times. The chain links TRBV5-5 to TRBJ2-2; 7 bases map to TRBD2. The V segment lost 0 bases and the J segment 4 bases; nucleotides outside the gene matches: 9. The CDR3 is made up of 17 amino acids. Germline CDR1 reads SGHKS; CDR2 reads YYEKEE (reference sequence). The CDR3 here is CASSLATASGSTGELFF. CDR3 coding DNA: TGTGCCAGCAGCTTGGCTACGGCTAGCGGTAGCACCGGGGAGCTGTTTTTT.

This clone occurred a few times. The chain couples TRBV5-4 to TRBJ2-7; 9 nucleotides align to TRBD2. Germline V gives CDR1 SGHNT, CDR2 YYREEE (reference sequence). This CDR3 contains 15 residues. With 3 bases clipped from V and 3 bases from J, the junction kept 7 bases outside the gene matches. The CDR3 DNA follows: TGTGCCAGCAGCTCCACAGCGACTAGCGGCTACGAGCAGTACTTC. Residues: CASSSTATSGYEQYF.

The chain links TRBV7-9 to TRBJ2-1, with 10 nucleotides matching TRBD2. Trimming cost V 3 bases and J 4 bases; bases outside gene matches: 3. The germline V gene encodes CDR1 SEHNR and CDR2 FQNEAQ (reference sequence). The CDR3 runs 15 residues. The CDR3: CASSLGAGGYNEQFF. In DNA, the CDR3 is TGTGCCAGCAGCTTGGGAGCGGGAGGGTACAATGAGCAGTTCTTC.

The rearrangement joins TRBV7-9 to TRBJ2-7, with D perhaps matching TRBD2 (5 bases). Germline V lookup: CDR1 SEHNR, CDR2 FQNEAQ (reference sequence). The CDR3 loop spans 13 amino acids. V lost 7 bases and J 5 bases, leaving 15 bases between the germline ends. The chain's CDR3 is CASTAGLLNEQYF. The CDR3 coding sequence is TGTGCCAGCACTGCGGGCCTACTTAACGAGCAGTACTTC.

The V and J genes are TRBV19 and TRBJ2-5; 7 positions match TRBD2. Per germline, CDR1 LNHDA and CDR2 SQIVND (reference sequence). The trim removed 5 bases at V and 5 bases at J, leaving 8 bases unmatched. The CDR3 is made up of 14 amino acids. The DNA for the CDR3 is TGTGCCAGTAGTGGTTGGACTAGTGCGGAGACCCAGTACTTC. Translated, it gives CASSGWTSAETQYF.

This chain links TRBV19 with TRBJ1-2; TRBD1 matches at 8 bases. CDR1 and CDR2 (germline): LNHDA, SQIVND (reference sequence). The CDR3 contains 15 residues. J was trimmed by 6 bases and V by 2 bases; bases with no gene match: 8. CDR3 residues: CASSIWSRGQNGYTF. CDR3 nucleotide sequence: TGTGCCAGTAGTATATGGAGCAGGGGGCAGAATGGCTACACCTTC.

This clone was seen only once. The chain is built from TRBV6-1 and TRBJ1-1; perhaps TRBD1 as D (6 bases). Germline V CDR1 and CDR2: MNHNS, SASEGT. Between the trimmed V and J ends, which lost 2 bases and 5 bases, there was a span of 18 bases. The CDR3 contains 16 residues. CDR3 residues: CASSERGRAEGTEAFF. CDR3 coding DNA: TGTGCCAGCAGTGAAAGGGGGAGGGCTGAGGGAACTGAAGCTTTCTTT.

The chain recombines TRBV4-3 with TRBJ1-4; D uncertain. V lost 4 bases to trimming and J lost 8 bases, with 14 bases between them. The CDR3 is 14 residues long. The germline gives CDR1 LGHNA, CDR2 YSLEER. The DNA for the CDR3 is TGCGCCAGCAGCCTAATGTACGGCGGGGAAAAACTGTTTTTT. This sequence encodes CASSLMYGGEKLFF.

This clone has just one count. The genes are TRBV7-2 and TRBJ1-3; D perhaps matches TRBD1 (6 bases). The CDR3 loop spans 16 amino acids. Germline values: CDR1 SGHTA, CDR2 FQGNSA. Trimming shortened V by 1 base and J by 4 bases, and 14 bases separated the two germline ends. The CDR3: CASSLGGGRLGNTIYF. CDR3 DNA: TGTGCCAGCAGCTTAGGTGGGGGCCGCCTGGGAAACACCATATATTTT.